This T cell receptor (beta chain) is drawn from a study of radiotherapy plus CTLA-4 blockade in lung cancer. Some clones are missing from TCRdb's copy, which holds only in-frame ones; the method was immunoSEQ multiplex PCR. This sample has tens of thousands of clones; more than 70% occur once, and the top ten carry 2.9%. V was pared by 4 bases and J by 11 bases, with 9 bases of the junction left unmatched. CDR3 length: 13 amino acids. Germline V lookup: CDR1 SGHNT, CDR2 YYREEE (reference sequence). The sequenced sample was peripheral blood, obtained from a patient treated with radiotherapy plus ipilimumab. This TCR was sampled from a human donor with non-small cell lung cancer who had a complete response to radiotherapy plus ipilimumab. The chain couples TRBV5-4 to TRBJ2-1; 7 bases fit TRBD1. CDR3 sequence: CASSLRQGRKQFF. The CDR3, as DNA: TGTGCCAGCAGCCTAAGACAGGGAAGGAAGCAGTTCTTC.